Below are 27 T cell receptor beta chains sequenced from a single sample in a study of identical twins. TCRdb recomputed calls from the 5' RACE reads with MiXCR, one row per CDR3 protein. The table includes a few hundred thousand distinct CDR3 sequences, 20% to 25% detected once. The sample also formed part of further work on T cells expressing NK-cell markers.

The sample consisted of CD4+ T cells sorted from blood. The receptor set was obtained from a young woman in good health.

This clonotype was observed a handful of times. Relative to the germline gene, one junction end is altered; a read error may explain this. The chain is built from TRBV7-7 and TRBJ1-5, with a possible D match to TRBD1 (5 bases). Germline lookup yields CDR1 SSHAT and CDR2 FNYEAQ (reference sequence). This CDR3 region has 15 residues. As DNA, the CDR3 is TGTGCTAGCAGCTTAGGCAGGGACGGCAATCAGCCCCAGCATTTT. It yields the protein CASSLGRDGNQPQHF.

V usage is TRBV20-1 and J usage is TRBJ2-7; D tentatively fits TRBD1 or TRBD2 (5 bases each). V lost 3 bases, J lost 3 bases, and 12 bases lay in between. The CDR3 has 13 amino acids. CDR1 and CDR2 (germline): DFQATT, SNEGSKA (reference sequence). The CDR3 region has the DNA TGCAGTGCTAGCAAGCCGGGGCACTACGAGCAGTACTTC. Its protein product is CSASKPGHYEQYF.

The sample holds a few counts of this clonotype. The chain has TRBV7-2 and TRBJ2-3; perhaps TRBD2 as D (5 bases). Trimming left V 1 base short and J 4 bases short, with 12 bases between. The CDR3 spans 15 residues. CDR1 is SGHTA and CDR2 is FQGNSA in the germline V gene. The CDR3 loop reads CASSLDLLGADTQYF. The CDR3 DNA sequence: TGTGCCAGCAGCTTAGACCTACTCGGGGCAGATACGCAGTATTTT.

This clonotype was seen repeatedly, ten times or more. This chain connects TRBV7-2 to TRBJ2-3; no clear D gene. The V gene's germline CDR1 is SGHTA and CDR2 FQGNSA. Trimming removed 2 bases at V and 5 bases at J, with 2 bases between. This CDR3 spans 11 amino acids. The CDR3 region has the DNA TGTGCCAGCAGCTTACAAGATACGCAGTATTTT. This codes for CASSLQDTQYF.

V is TRBV20-1 and J is TRBJ2-3; no reliable D call. The V end was cut by 7 bases, the J end by 0 bases, with 5 bases between. The length of the CDR3 is 11 residues. Germline lookup yields CDR1 DFQATT and CDR2 SNEGSKA (reference sequence). The CDR3 bases are TGCAGTGGGGGAAGCACAGATACGCAGTATTTT. Translated: CSGGSTDTQYF.

This chain joins TRBV3-1 and TRBJ2-1; D possibly matches TRBD1 or TRBD2 (5 bases each). The length of the CDR3 is 18 residues. The V end lost 1 base, the J end lost 0 bases, and 16 bases lay between the germline ends. Germline CDR1 LGHDT, CDR2 YNNKEL (reference sequence). Written as DNA, the CDR3 is TGTGCCAGCAGCCAAGCCCGGGGCGCGCTAAGCTCCTACAATGAGCAGTTCTTC. This encodes CASSQARGALSSYNEQFF.

This clonotype was seen once. The chain employs TRBV5-4 and TRBJ1-4; unclear D gene. CDR1 is SGHNT, CDR2 YYREEE, per germline (reference sequence). The CDR3 is made up of 15 amino acids. V lost 8 bases to trimming and J lost 4 bases, with 18 bases between them. CDR3 amino acids: CARSPGLRCNEKLFF. CDR3 bases: TGTGCCAGGAGCCCTGGGCTCCGCTGTAATGAAAAACTGTTTTTT.

The chain joins TRBV6-5 to TRBJ2-2; tentatively, D is TRBD1 (5 bases). The CDR3 length is 14 residues. The V gene's germline CDR1 is MNHEY and CDR2 SVGAGI. The V and J ends lost 0 bases and 6 bases respectively, with 8 bases between them. The CDR3 nucleotides are TGTGCCAGCAGTTACTCGATAGGGGCCGGGGAGCTGTTTTTT. It yields the protein CASSYSIGAGELFF.

This clonotype was detected a few times. The chain joins TRBV9 to TRBJ2-1; tentatively, D is TRBD2 (5 bases). The CDR3 runs 12 residues. The V gene's germline CDR1 is SGDLS and CDR2 YYNGEE. V lost 1 base and J lost 9, with 8 bases in between. The CDR3 loop reads CASSVFRGEQFF. In nucleotides, the CDR3 is TGTGCCAGCAGCGTATTCCGGGGTGAGCAGTTCTTC.

V is TRBV7-9 and J is TRBJ2-1; D is possibly TRBD2 (5 bases). The V gene lost 5 bases and the J gene lost 4 bases, with 15 bases spanning the gap. Per germline, CDR1 SEHNR and CDR2 FQNEAQ (reference sequence). The CDR3 loop spans 15 amino acids. The CDR3 coding sequence is TGTGCCAGCAGCCCGGACTTTCAATCGTACAATGAGCAGTTCTTC. Its protein product is CASSPDFQSYNEQFF. Filled out from reference TRBV7-9 and TRBJ2-1, the complete variable domain reads DTGVSQNPRHKITKRGQNVTFRCDPISEHNRLYWYRQTLGQGPEFLTYFQNEAQLEKSRLLSDRFSAERPKGSFSTLEIQRTEQGDSAMYLCASSPDFQSYNEQFFGPGTRLTVL.

A few counts support this clonotype. This rearrangement joins TRBV3-1 to TRBJ2-5; D may correspond to TRBD1 or TRBD2 (5 bases each). Germline CDR1 is LGHDT and CDR2 is YNNKEL (reference sequence). V was shortened by 0 bases and J by 9 bases, with 17 bases between the two germline ends. The CDR3 totals 15 residues. The CDR3 nucleotides are TGTGCCAGCAGCCAAGATTACGGGACCCAGAGGGCCCAGTACTTC. This translates into CASSQDYGTQRAQYF.

This clonotype was picked up many times. The junction shows a germline mismatch at one end, possibly a read error. The V and J genes are TRBV5-1 and TRBJ2-5; 7 positions agree with TRBD2. CDR3 length: 12 amino acids. Germline lookup yields CDR1 SGHRS and CDR2 YFSETQ. This chain's CDR3 is CASSLAGETQYF. The CDR3 region has the DNA TGTGCCAGCAGCTTAGCGGGAGAGACCCAGTACTTC.

This clonotype was seen repeatedly, ten times or more. The chain combines TRBV9 with TRBJ2-1; unclear D gene. Germline V lookup: CDR1 SGDLS, CDR2 YYNGEE. Trimming removed 7 bases from V and 3 bases from J, with 11 bases in between. The CDR3 has 13 amino acids. CDR3 protein: CASSQEVYNEQFF. CDR3 nucleotide sequence: TGTGCCAGCTCCCAAGAGGTCTACAATGAGCAGTTCTTC.

The chain uses TRBV5-6 and TRBJ2-7; no firm D call. Trimming removed 0 bases at V and 1 base at J, with 8 bases between. The CDR3 has 14 residues. The germline gives CDR1 SGHDT, CDR2 YYEEEE. The CDR3, as DNA: TGTGCCAGCAGCTTGGGGGTCCATTCCTACGAGCAGTACTTC. It yields the protein CASSLGVHSYEQYF.

This clonotype showed up just a few times. This chain connects TRBV5-1 to TRBJ1-1; 7 nucleotides match TRBD1. The V gene's germline CDR1 is SGHRS and CDR2 YFSETQ. V gave up 6 bases and J gave up 5 bases; unmatched junction bases: 13. The CDR3 has 15 amino acids. CDR3 DNA sequence: TGCGCCAGCAAATCAAGGGCAGGGGGAGAAACTGAAGCTTTCTTT. Encoded protein: CASKSRAGGETEAFF.

The chain recombines TRBV3-1 with TRBJ1-2; D perhaps matches TRBD1 (5 bases). The CDR3 is 13 amino acids. Trimming stripped 2 bases from V and 9 bases from J, with 13 bases between. Per the germline V gene, CDR1 is LGHDT and CDR2 is YNNKEL (reference sequence). CDR3 sequence reads: CASSQRWGARYTF. DNA for the CDR3: TGTGCCAGCAGCCAAAGGTGGGGCGCGCGCTACACCTTC.

This clonotype has at least ten counts. The V and J genes are TRBV5-6 and TRBJ1-4; no reliable D call. Germline CDR1 is SGHDT and CDR2 is YYEEEE. The V and J ends lost 2 bases and 7 bases respectively, with 9 bases between them. The CDR3 is 13 amino acids. CDR3 bases: TGTGCCAGCAGCTTTGGGGATACTGAAAAACTGTTTTTT. Residues: CASSFGDTEKLFF.

This clonotype came up a few times. The chain uses TRBV7-2 and TRBJ1-2; 7 bases are shared with TRBD1. This CDR3 has 13 amino acids. Germline CDR1 is SGHTA and CDR2 is FQGNSA. The ends lost 2 bases at V and 5 bases at J; junction bases unmatched: 2. CDR3 sequence (DNA): TGTGCCAGCAGCTTACAACAGGGGTATGGCTACACCTTC. It yields the protein CASSLQQGYGYTF.

V and J are TRBV20-1 and TRBJ2-1; D is unclear. Germline V gene data show CDR1 as DFQATT and CDR2 as SNEGSKA (reference sequence). The length of the CDR3 is 14 residues. V shed 5 bases and J shed 6 bases, with 17 bases lying between them. This CDR3 is CSAQPVAQRNEQFF. The DNA for the CDR3 is TGCAGTGCTCAACCCGTCGCCCAGCGCAATGAGCAGTTCTTC.

The count of this clonotype is one. The chain joins TRBV3-1 to TRBJ2-1, with D uncertain. Germline CDR1 LGHDT, CDR2 YNNKEL (reference sequence). The length of the CDR3 is 15 residues. Between the trimmed V and J ends, which lost 2 bases and 0 bases, there was a span of 8 bases. The CDR3 sequence: CASSQSQSSYNEQFF. CDR3 nucleotide sequence: TGTGCCAGCAGCCAAAGCCAGAGCTCCTACAATGAGCAGTTCTTC.

This clonotype was counted only a few times. The J gene is TRBJ2-6, the V gene TRBV27; possible D gene TRBD1, 5 bases. V was trimmed by 5 bases and J by 0 bases, leaving 11 bases between them. CDR3 length: 16 amino acids. The germline CDR1 and CDR2 sequences are MNHEY and SMNVEV (reference sequence). Written as DNA, the CDR3 is TGTGCCAGCAGTACTGTAGGGGTCTCTGGGGCCAACGTCCTGACTTTC. Translation gives CASSTVGVSGANVLTF.

The chain carries TRBV20-1 and TRBJ2-7; D is perhaps TRBD1 (5 bases). The CDR3 consists of 15 residues. V shed 5 bases and J shed 0 bases, with 17 bases lying between them. The germline V gene encodes CDR1 DFQATT and CDR2 SNEGSKA (reference sequence). CDR3 sequence reads: CSAGSGSFSSYEQYF. In DNA form, the CDR3 reads TGCAGTGCTGGATCAGGGTCCTTCAGCTCCTACGAGCAGTACTTC.

This clonotype was seen ten or more times. The chain couples TRBV12-3 or TRBV12-4 to TRBJ2-7; 7 bases fit TRBD2. V lost 1 base to trimming and J lost 3 bases; unmatched junction nucleotides: 3. The CDR3 sequence is 14 residues long. The CDR3 bases are TGTGCCAGCAGTTTAGGAGGCGGGGGCTACGAGCAGTACTTC. Encoded protein: CASSLGGGGYEQYF.

This clonotype was recorded a few times. The V call is TRBV20-1, the J call TRBJ2-7, with no clear D. CDR1 DFQATT and CDR2 SNEGSKA come from the germline V gene (reference sequence). The CDR3 runs to 14 residues. The ends were cut back, 2 bases at V and 1 base at J, with 12 bases in the middle. The CDR3 region has the DNA TGCAGTGCTAGACCCGACACCAGATCCTACGAGCAGTACTTC. It specifies CSARPDTRSYEQYF.

This chain joins TRBV28 and TRBJ1-4, with a tentative D call TRBD1 (5 bases). Germline CDR1 and CDR2: MDHEN and SYDVKM. The CDR3 covers 13 residues. The V and J ends lost 4 bases and 7 bases respectively, with 10 bases between them. CDR3 protein: CASSWVRGEKLFF. The CDR3 DNA is TGTGCCAGCAGTTGGGTAAGGGGTGAAAAACTGTTTTTT. Full variable domain (rest looked up from reference TRBV28 and TRBJ1-4): DVKVTQSSRYLVKRTGEKVFLECVQDMDHENMFWYRQDPGLGLRLIYFSYDVKMKEKGDIPEGYSVSREKKERFSLILESASTNQTSMYLCASSWVRGEKLFFGSGTQLSVL.

The chain employs TRBV6-6 and TRBJ1-2; D is unresolved. Trimming left V 4 bases short and J 7 bases short, with 7 bases between. The germline V gene encodes CDR1 MNHNY and CDR2 SVGAGI (reference sequence). This CDR3 contains 11 residues. As DNA, the CDR3 is TGTGCCAGCAGTTGGCACGGTGGCTACACCTTC. Translating gives CASSWHGGYTF.

This clonotype was observed a handful of times. The genes are TRBV5-6 and TRBJ1-1; D is perhaps TRBD1 (6 bases). The CDR3 sequence is 15 residues long. Germline-derived CDR1 and CDR2 are SGHDT and YYEEEE. V lost 4 bases to trimming and J lost 6 bases, with 19 bases between them. The CDR3 region has the DNA TGTGCCAGCAGCCCGGAAGCAGGGGTAGTCGCTGAAGCTTTCTTT. Translation: CASSPEAGVVAEAFF.